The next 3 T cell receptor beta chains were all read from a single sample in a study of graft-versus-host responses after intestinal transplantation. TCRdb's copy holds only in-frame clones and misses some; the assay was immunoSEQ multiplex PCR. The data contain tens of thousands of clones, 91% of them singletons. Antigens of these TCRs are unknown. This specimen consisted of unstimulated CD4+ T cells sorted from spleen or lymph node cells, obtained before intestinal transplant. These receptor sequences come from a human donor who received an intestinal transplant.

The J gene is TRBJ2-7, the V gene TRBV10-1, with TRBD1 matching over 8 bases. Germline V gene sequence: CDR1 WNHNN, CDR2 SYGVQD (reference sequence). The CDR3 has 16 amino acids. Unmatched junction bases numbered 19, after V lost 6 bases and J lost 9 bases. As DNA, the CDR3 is TGCGCCAGCAGCCCAGACAGGGGCTCGCCACGATCTGGGCAGTACTTC. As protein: CASSPDRGSPRSGQYF.

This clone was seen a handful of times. DNA for the CDR3: TGCGCCAGCAGCCAAGATAGCGGAGGGTGGCGGTCACCCCTCCACTTT. Residues: CASSQDSGGWRSPLHF. The chain carries TRBV4-3 and TRBJ1-6; D is undetermined. The CDR3 sequence is 16 residues long. CDR1 is LGHNA and CDR2 is YSLEER in the germline V gene. Deletions cut 0 bases from V and 10 bases from J, with 16 bases between.

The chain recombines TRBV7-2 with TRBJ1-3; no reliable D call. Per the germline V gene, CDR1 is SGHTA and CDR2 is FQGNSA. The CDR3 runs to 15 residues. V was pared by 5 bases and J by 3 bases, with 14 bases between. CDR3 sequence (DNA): TGTGCCAGCAGCATTAAGCAGGCCCTTGGAAACACCATATATTTT. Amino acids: CASSIKQALGNTIYF.